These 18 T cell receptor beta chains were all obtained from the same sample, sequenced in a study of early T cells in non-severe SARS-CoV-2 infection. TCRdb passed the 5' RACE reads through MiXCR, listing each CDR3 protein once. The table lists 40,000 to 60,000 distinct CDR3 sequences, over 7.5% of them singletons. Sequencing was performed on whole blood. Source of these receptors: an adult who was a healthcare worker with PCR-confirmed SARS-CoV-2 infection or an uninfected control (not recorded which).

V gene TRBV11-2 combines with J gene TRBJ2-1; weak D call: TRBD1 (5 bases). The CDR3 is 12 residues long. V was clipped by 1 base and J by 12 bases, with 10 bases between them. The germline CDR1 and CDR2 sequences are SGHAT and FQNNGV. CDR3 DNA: TGTGCCAGCAGCTTAGCCAGGGCGCCGCAGTTCTTC. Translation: CASSLARAPQFF.

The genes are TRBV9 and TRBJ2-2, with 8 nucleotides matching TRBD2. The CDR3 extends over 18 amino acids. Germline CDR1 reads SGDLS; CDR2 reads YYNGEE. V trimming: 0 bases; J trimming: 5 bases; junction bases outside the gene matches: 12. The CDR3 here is CASSVEVIRTSSTGELFF. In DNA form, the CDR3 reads TGTGCCAGCAGCGTAGAGGTGATCCGGACTAGCTCTACCGGGGAGCTGTTTTTT.

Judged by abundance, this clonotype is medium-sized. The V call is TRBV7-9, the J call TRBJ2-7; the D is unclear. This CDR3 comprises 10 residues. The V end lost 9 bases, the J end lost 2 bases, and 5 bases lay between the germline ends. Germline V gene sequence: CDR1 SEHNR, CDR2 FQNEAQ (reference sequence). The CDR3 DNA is TGTGCCAGTGGGGCCTACGAGCAGTACTTC. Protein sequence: CASGAYEQYF.

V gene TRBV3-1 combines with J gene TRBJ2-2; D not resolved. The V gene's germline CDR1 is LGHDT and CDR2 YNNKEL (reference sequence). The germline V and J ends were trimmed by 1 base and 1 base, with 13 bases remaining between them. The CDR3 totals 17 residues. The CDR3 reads CASSQVPLRVNTGELFF. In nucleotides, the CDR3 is TGTGCCAGCAGCCAAGTCCCTCTTCGGGTGAACACCGGGGAGCTGTTTTTT.

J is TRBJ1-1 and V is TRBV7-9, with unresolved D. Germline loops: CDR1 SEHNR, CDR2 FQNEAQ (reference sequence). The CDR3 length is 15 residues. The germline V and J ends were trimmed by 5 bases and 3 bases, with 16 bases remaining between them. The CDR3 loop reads CASSASLGLDTEAFF. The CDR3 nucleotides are TGTGCCAGCAGCGCTTCACTGGGTCTAGACACTGAAGCTTTCTTT.

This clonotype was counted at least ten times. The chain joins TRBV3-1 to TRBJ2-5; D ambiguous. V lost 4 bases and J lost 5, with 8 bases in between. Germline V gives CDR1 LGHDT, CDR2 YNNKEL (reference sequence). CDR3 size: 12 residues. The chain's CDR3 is CASSPARETQYF. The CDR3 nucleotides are TGTGCCAGCAGCCCGGCCAGGGAGACCCAGTACTTC.

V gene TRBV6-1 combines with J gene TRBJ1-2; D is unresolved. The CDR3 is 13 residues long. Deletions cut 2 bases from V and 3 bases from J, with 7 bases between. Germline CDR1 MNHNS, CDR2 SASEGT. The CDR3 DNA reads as TGTGCCAGCAGTGAATCATCTTACTATGGCTACACCTTC. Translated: CASSESSYYGYTF.

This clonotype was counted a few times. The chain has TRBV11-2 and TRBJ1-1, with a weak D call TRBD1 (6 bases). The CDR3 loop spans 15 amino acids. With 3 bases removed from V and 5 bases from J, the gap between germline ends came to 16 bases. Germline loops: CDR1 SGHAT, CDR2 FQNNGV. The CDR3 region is CASSFSGGLRTEAFF. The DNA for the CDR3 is TGTGCCAGCAGCTTTTCGGGGGGGCTTAGAACTGAAGCTTTCTTT.

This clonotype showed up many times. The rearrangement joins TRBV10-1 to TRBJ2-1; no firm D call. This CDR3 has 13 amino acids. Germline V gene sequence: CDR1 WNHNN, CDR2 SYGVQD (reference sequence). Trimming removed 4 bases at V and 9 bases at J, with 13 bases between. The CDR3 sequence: CASSVVPESEQFF. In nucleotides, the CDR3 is TGCGCCAGCAGTGTAGTCCCGGAGTCTGAGCAGTTCTTC.

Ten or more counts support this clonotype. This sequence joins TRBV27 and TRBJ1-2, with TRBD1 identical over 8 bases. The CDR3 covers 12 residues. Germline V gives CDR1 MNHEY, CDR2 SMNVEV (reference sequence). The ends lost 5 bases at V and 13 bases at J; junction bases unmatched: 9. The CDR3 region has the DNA TGTGCCAGCAGTCCCGTTCAGGGGGCTGGCACCTTC. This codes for CASSPVQGAGTF.

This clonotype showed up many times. The CDR3 DNA reads TGTGCCAGCAGTTTATCAGGGGGACCCCGCTATGGCTACACCTTC. Translated: CASSLSGGPRYGYTF. The rearrangement uses TRBV27 and TRBJ1-2; a weak D match, TRBD1 (6 bases). This CDR3 has 15 amino acids. V lost 0 bases and J 4 bases, leaving 12 bases between the germline ends. CDR1 MNHEY and CDR2 SMNVEV come from the germline V gene (reference sequence).

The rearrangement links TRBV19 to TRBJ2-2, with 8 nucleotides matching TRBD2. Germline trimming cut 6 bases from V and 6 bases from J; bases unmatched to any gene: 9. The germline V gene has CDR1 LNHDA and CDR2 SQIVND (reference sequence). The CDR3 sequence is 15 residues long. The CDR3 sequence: CASSTPGLGAGELFF. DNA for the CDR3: TGTGCCAGTAGCACACCGGGACTAGGAGCCGGGGAGCTGTTTTTT. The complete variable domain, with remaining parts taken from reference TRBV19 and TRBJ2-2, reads DGGITQSPKYLFRKEGQNVTLSCEQNLNHDAMYWYRQDPGQGLRLIYYSQIVNDFQKGDIAEGYSVSREKKESFPLTVTSAQKNPTAFYLCASSTPGLGAGELFFGEGSRLTVL.

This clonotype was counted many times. The CDR3 region is CASSPSAGRARDEQYF. In DNA form, the CDR3 reads TGTGCCAGCAGCCCCTCGGCCGGGAGGGCCCGGGACGAGCAGTACTTC. J is TRBJ2-7 and V is TRBV7-8, with 8 bases aligning to TRBD2. This CDR3 comprises 16 residues. CDR1 is SGHVS and CDR2 is FQNEAQ in the germline V gene. With 5 bases clipped from V and 5 bases from J, the junction kept 14 bases outside the gene matches. The variable domain in full, completed from reference TRBV7-8 and TRBJ2-7, reads GAGVSQSPRYKVAKRGQDVALRCDPISGHVSLFWYQQALGQGPEFLTYFQNEAQLDKSGLPSDRFFAERPEGSVSTLKIQRTQQEDSAVYLCASSPSAGRARDEQYFGPGTRLTVT.

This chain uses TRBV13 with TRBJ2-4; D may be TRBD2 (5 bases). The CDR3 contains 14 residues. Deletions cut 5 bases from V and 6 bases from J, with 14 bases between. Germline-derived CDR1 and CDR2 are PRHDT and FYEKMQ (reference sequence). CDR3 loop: CASSPPEAGNIQYF. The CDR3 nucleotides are TGTGCCAGCAGCCCCCCAGAGGCGGGAAACATTCAGTACTTC.

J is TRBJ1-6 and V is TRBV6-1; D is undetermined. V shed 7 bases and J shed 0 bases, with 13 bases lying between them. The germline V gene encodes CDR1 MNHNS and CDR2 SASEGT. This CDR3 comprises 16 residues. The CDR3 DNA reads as TGTGCCAGCACTTTTGACCGAAGCTCCTATAATTCACCCCTCCACTTT. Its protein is CASTFDRSSYNSPLHF.

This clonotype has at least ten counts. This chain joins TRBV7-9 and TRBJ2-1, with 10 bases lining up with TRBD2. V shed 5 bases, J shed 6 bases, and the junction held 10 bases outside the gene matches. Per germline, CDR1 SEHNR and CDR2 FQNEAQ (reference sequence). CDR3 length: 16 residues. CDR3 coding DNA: TGTGCCAGCAGCCCTCCCAGCGGGAGGGCCCTCAATGAGCAGTTCTTC. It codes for CASSPPSGRALNEQFF.

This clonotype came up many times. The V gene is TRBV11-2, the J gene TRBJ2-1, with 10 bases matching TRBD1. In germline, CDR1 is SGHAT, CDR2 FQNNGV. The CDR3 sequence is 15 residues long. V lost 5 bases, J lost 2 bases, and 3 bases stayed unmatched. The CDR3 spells CASSPGTGAYNEQFF. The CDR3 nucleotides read TGTGCCAGCAGCCCGGGGACAGGGGCCTACAATGAGCAGTTCTTC. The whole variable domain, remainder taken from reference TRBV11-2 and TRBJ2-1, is EAGVAQSPRYKIIEKRQSVAFWCNPISGHATLYWYQQILGQGPKLLIQFQNNGVVDDSQLPKDRFSAERLKGVDSTLKIQPAKLEDSAVYLCASSPGTGAYNEQFFGPGTRLTVL.

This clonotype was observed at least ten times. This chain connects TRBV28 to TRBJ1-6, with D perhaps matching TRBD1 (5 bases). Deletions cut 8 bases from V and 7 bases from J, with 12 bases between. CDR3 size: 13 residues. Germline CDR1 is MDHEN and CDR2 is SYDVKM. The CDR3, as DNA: TGTGCCAGCGGGGGGGACGCAAATTCACCCCTCCACTTT. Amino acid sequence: CASGGDANSPLHF.